Listed below are T cell receptor beta chains from one sample, sequenced in a study of cytomegalovirus exposure and HLA in healthy donors. The data were produced by immunoSEQ multiplex PCR, yet TCRdb's version contains in-frame clones alone and is incomplete. The sample lists some 170,000 clones, approximately 90% occurring once. The material sequenced was PBMCs. The source of these receptors is a woman aged 25 to 39 in good health and CMV-seronegative. The CDR3 runs from the conserved cysteine through the conserved F or W. A D gene is named only where the DNA matches it firmly.

D gene: .
CDR3 length: 12
J gene: TRBJ1-2
V gene: TRBV15
CDR3 protein: CATRQGNYGYTF
CDR3 DNA: TGTGCCACCCGCCAGGGGAACTATGGCTACACCTTC

D gene: TRBD1
CDR3 length: 14
J gene: TRBJ1-4
V gene: TRBV10-1
CDR3 protein: CASSRDRRNEKLFF
CDR3 DNA: TGCGCCAGCAGTAGGGACAGGAGGAATGAAAAACTGTTTTTT

D gene: .
CDR3 length: 18
J gene: TRBJ2-1
V gene: TRBV21-1
CDR3 protein: CASTGGLAVPNSYNEQFF
CDR3 DNA: TGTGCCAGCACCGGGGGACTAGCGGTGCCAAATTCCTACAATGAGCAGTTCTTC

D gene: TRBD1
CDR3 length: 15
J gene: TRBJ2-3
V gene: TRBV27
CDR3 protein: CASSDRGQRTDTQYF
CDR3 DNA: TGTGCCAGCAGTGACCGGGGACAGAGGACAGATACGCAGTATTTT

D gene: TRBD2
CDR3 length: 14
J gene: TRBJ2-3
V gene: TRBV2
CDR3 protein: CASRLAGVGDTQYF
CDR3 DNA: TGTGCCAGCCGCCTAGCGGGGGTTGGAGATACGCAGTATTTT

D gene: TRBD1
CDR3 length: 14
J gene: TRBJ1-1
V gene: TRBV5-6
CDR3 protein: CASSPDRVNTEAFF
CDR3 DNA: TGTGCCAGCAGCCCGGACAGGGTGAACACTGAAGCTTTCTTT

D gene: .
CDR3 length: 17
J gene: TRBJ1-3
V gene: TRBV18
CDR3 protein: CASSSRATETSGNTIYF
CDR3 DNA: TGTGCCAGCTCCAGTCGGGCGACAGAAACCTCTGGAAACACCATATATTTT

D gene: TRBD2
CDR3 length: 16
J gene: TRBJ2-2
V gene: TRBV6-1
CDR3 protein: CASSAQAGGNTGELFF
CDR3 DNA: TGTGCCAGCAGTGCCCAAGCGGGGGGCAACACCGGGGAGCTGTTTTTT

D gene: .
CDR3 length: 14
J gene: TRBJ1-1
V gene: TRBV6-1
CDR3 protein: CASSESRGGTEAFF
CDR3 DNA: TGTGCCAGCAGTGAATCTAGGGGAGGCACTGAAGCTTTCTTT

D gene: TRBD2
CDR3 length: 15
J gene: TRBJ2-1
V gene: TRBV5-1
CDR3 protein: CASSLYGGASNEQFF
CDR3 DNA: TGCGCCAGCAGCTTATACGGGGGGGCCTCCAATGAGCAGTTCTTC

D gene: .
CDR3 length: 14
J gene: TRBJ1-1
V gene: TRBV27
CDR3 protein: CASSLGGMATEAFF
CDR3 DNA: TGTGCCAGCAGTTTGGGGGGAATGGCGACTGAAGCTTTCTTT

D gene: TRBD1
CDR3 length: 16
J gene: TRBJ1-2
V gene: TRBV5-6
CDR3 protein: CASSLPGTANNYGYTF
CDR3 DNA: TGTGCCAGCAGCTTACCCGGGACAGCTAACAACTATGGCTACACCTTC

D gene: TRBD2
CDR3 length: 17
J gene: TRBJ2-5
V gene: TRBV7-9
CDR3 protein: CASSLGLEAGAQETQYF
CDR3 DNA: TGTGCCAGCAGCTTGGGCTTGGAAGCGGGGGCTCAAGAGACCCAGTACTTC

D gene: .
CDR3 length: 13
J gene: TRBJ1-6
V gene: TRBV6-6
CDR3 protein: CASLRGSGSPLHF
CDR3 DNA: TGTGCCAGCCTGCGGGGGTCGGGTTCACCCCTCCACTTT

D gene: TRBD2
CDR3 length: 13
J gene: TRBJ2-5
V gene: TRBV5-4
CDR3 protein: CASRGTTQETQYF
CDR3 DNA: TGTGCCAGCAGAGGGACTACCCAAGAGACCCAGTACTTC

D gene: .
CDR3 length: 15
J gene: TRBJ1-4
V gene: TRBV6-1
CDR3 protein: CASSEFGGTDEKLFF
CDR3 DNA: TGTGCCAGCAGTGAATTTGGGGGGACGGATGAAAAACTGTTTTTT

D gene: .
CDR3 length: 14
J gene: TRBJ2-1
V gene: TRBV9
CDR3 protein: CASSAPYLDNEQFF
CDR3 DNA: TGTGCCAGCAGCGCACCTTACCTAGATAATGAGCAGTTCTTC

D gene: .
CDR3 length: 16
J gene: TRBJ2-3
V gene: TRBV10-3
CDR3 protein: CAISEGQSLSTDTQYF
CDR3 DNA: TGTGCCATCAGTGAGGGACAGAGTCTTAGCACAGATACGCAGTATTTT

D gene: .
CDR3 length: 12
J gene: TRBJ2-7
V gene: TRBV29-1
CDR3 protein: CSALGDSYEQYF
CDR3 DNA: TGCAGCGCCCTCGGGGATTCCTACGAGCAGTACTTC

D gene: TRBD1
CDR3 length: 14
J gene: TRBJ1-1
V gene: TRBV7-9
CDR3 protein: CASSWGQVDTEAFF
CDR3 DNA: TGTGCCAGCAGCTGGGGACAGGTAGACACTGAAGCTTTCTTT